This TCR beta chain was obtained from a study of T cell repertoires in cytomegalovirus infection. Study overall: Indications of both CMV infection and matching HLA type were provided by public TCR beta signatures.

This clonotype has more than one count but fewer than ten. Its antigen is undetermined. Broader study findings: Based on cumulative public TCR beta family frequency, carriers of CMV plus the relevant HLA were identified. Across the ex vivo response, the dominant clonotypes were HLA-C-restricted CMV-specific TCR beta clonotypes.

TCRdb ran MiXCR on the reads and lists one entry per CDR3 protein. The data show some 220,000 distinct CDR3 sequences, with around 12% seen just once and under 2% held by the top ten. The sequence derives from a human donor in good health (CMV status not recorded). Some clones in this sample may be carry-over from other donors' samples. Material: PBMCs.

This CDR3 is CASSLQGGLEQYF. The CDR3 DNA sequence: TGTGCCAGCAGTTTACAGGGGGGCCTCGAGCAGTACTTC. J is TRBJ2-7 and V is TRBV12-3 or TRBV12-4; possibly TRBD1 for D (7 bases). The CDR3 has 13 residues. The germline V and J ends were trimmed by 2 bases and 6 bases, with 11 bases remaining between them.